Listed here is a single TCR beta chain. No cognate antigen has been identified for it. No base quality information exists; no much larger clone differs at one position. Receptor libraries were prepared by RT-PCR. The listed sequencing device is NextSeq 550. TCRdb trimmed public reads at Q25 via fastp, called clones via MiXCR and kept in-frame beta chains. Records with the same CDR3 protein are collapsed into one entry carrying the most frequent genes and DNA. A total of 400,000 to 450,000 distinct CDR3 sequences appear in this sample, 16% of them only once. Of the sample, 6% to 8% falls within the top ten clones. The data originate from a study of patients and donors after allogeneic stem cell transplantation (dated by TCRdb to between 2020 and 2021). Between the V and J ends, shortened by 3 bases and 4 bases respectively, the junction contains 10 bases. Per the germline V gene, MGHRA is the CDR1 and YSYEKL is the CDR2. Taken from cysteine to phenylalanine, the CDR3 has 14 residues. Only the CDR3 DNA stays, 42 bases, in frame from base 1.

The rearranged chain carries TRBV4-1 and TRBJ1-3; no D gene call is confident. This receptor was identified in a human donor who was either an allogeneic HSCT recipient or a stem cell or donor lymphocyte infusion donor (not recorded which). It is not recorded whose cells these are; they may come from a transplant donor. Sequences were obtained from blood, either unsorted or a sorted T cell fraction (not recorded which). The DNA reads as follows: TGCGCCAGCAGCCAGACGAATCTAGGAAACACCATATATTTT. It translates as CASSQTNLGNTIYF.